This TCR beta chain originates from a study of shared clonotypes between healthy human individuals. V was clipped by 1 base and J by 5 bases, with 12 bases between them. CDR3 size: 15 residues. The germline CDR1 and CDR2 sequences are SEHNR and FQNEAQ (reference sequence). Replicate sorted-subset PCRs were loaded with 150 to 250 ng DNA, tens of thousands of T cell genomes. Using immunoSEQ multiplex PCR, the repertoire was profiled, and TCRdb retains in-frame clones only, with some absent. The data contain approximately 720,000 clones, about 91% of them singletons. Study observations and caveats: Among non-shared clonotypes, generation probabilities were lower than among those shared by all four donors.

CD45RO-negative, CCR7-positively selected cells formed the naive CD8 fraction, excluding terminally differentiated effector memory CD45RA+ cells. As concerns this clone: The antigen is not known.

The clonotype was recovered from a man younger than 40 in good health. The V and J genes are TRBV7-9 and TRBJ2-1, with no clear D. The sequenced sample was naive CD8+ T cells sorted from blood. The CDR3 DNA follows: TGTGCCAGCAGCTTAGTACCCCACGGCGACAATGAGCAGTTCTTC. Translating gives CASSLVPHGDNEQFF. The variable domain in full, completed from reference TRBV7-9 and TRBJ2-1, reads DTGVSQNPRHKITKRGQNVTFRCDPISEHNRLYWYRQTLGQGPEFLTYFQNEAQLEKSRLLSDRFSAERPKGSFSTLEIQRTEQGDSAMYLCASSLVPHGDNEQFFGPGTRLTVL.